This T cell receptor beta chain was sequenced for a study of blood T cells in healthy people across ages. It was with a sample-barcoded 5' primer and a J-beta primer mix that a second PCR of roughly 7 to 12 cycles was run. Researchers report that a template-switch adaptor with 12 random nucleotides tagged each cDNA molecule. One entry per CDR3 protein, called by TCRdb with MiXCR from the 5' RACE reads. The sample gives some 790,000 distinct CDR3 sequences, roughly 26% of which show up once; 17% is in the top ten. Trimming removed 4 bases from V and 4 bases from J; junction bases left unmatched: 2. Germline V lookup: CDR1 MNHNY, CDR2 SVGAGI (reference sequence). The CDR3 spans 14 residues. Study-level results: There was a strong correlation between TCR beta diversity and naive T cell percentage. The study lacked donor CMV status, which possibly confounded expanded clonotype changes.

A remark on this clonotype: What it binds is unknown.

The chain uses TRBV6-6 and TRBJ2-3, with 10 bases fitting TRBD2. The clonotype comes from a woman of 80 years or more in good health. Sequencing was done on a sample of blood. The CDR3 nucleotides are TGTGCCAGCAGTTGGGGGACTAGCGCAGATACGCAGTATTTT. Protein product: CASSWGTSADTQYF.